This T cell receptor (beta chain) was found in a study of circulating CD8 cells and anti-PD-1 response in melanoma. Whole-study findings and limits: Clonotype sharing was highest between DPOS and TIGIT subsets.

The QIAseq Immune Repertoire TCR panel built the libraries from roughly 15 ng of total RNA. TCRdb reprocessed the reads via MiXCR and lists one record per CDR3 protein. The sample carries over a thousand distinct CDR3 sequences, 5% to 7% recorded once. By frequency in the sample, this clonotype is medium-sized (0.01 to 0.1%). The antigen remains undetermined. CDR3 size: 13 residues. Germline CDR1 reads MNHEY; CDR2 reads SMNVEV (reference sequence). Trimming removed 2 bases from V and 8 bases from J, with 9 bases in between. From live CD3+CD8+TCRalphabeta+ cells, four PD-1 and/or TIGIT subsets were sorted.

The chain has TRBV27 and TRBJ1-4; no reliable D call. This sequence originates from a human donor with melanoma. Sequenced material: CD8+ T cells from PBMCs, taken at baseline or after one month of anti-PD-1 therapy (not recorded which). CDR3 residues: CASSLRLGEKLFF. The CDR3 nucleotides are TGTGCCAGCAGTTTACGGCTGGGAGAAAAACTGTTTTTT.